The 21 T cell receptor beta chains below were found in one sample sequenced in a study of cytomegalovirus exposure and HLA in healthy donors. PCR employed 60 Vbeta and 13 Jbeta primers. Sequenced by immunoSEQ multiplex PCR; TCRdb stores in-frame clones only, minus some. This sample has about 190,000 clones, with roughly four fifths found just once. Material: PBMCs. The receptors come from a woman aged 25 to 45 in good health and CMV-seropositive.

This clone was detected a few times. The chain recombines TRBV29-1 with TRBJ1-2, with TRBD1 matching 10 bases. This CDR3 spans 13 amino acids. V trimming: 6 bases; J trimming: 4 bases; junction bases outside the gene matches: 5. Germline CDR1 and CDR2: SQVTM and ANQGSEA. Here the CDR3 reads CSVGQGGGYGYTF. In DNA form, the CDR3 reads TGCAGCGTCGGACAGGGGGGGGGCTATGGCTACACCTTC. The full variable domain, its missing parts supplied by reference TRBV29-1 and TRBJ1-2, is SAVISQKPSRDICQRGTSLTIQCQVDSQVTMMFWYRQQPGQSLTLIATANQGSEATYESGFVIDKFPISRPNLTFSTLTVSNMSPEDSSIYLCSVGQGGGYGYTFGSGTRLTVV.

This clone was detected a few times. This sequence joins TRBV2 and TRBJ2-5; 13 bases map to TRBD2. This CDR3 contains 15 residues. Germline trimming cut 9 bases from V and 6 bases from J; bases unmatched to any gene: 10. Germline CDR1 and CDR2: SNHLY and FYNNEI. The CDR3 here is CARSGTSGMEKTQYF. Here the CDR3 DNA reads TGTGCCAGATCCGGGACTAGCGGGATGGAAAAGACCCAGTACTTC.

The V gene is TRBV7-9, the J gene TRBJ2-1; perhaps TRBD2 as D (5 bases). Germline assignment: CDR1 SEHNR and CDR2 FQNEAQ (reference sequence). The CDR3 loop spans 14 amino acids. V lost 0 bases and J lost 7, with 10 bases in between. The CDR3 sequence: CASSLAGAANEQFF. The CDR3 nucleotides read TGTGCCAGCAGCTTAGCGGGAGCGGCAAATGAGCAGTTCTTC.

V gene TRBV6-1 combines with J gene TRBJ1-2; weak D call: TRBD1 (5 bases). Germline V CDR1 and CDR2: MNHNS, SASEGT. The V end lost 3 bases, the J end lost 0 bases, and 8 bases lay between the germline ends. The length of the CDR3 is 14 residues. The DNA of the CDR3 is TGTGCCAGCAGTGACCTGACAGCTAACTATGGCTACACCTTC. Translation: CASSDLTANYGYTF.

This chain's CDR3 is CASSTDRVTKNIQYF. CDR3 nucleotide sequence: TGCGCCAGCAGCACGGACAGGGTAACCAAAAACATTCAGTACTTC. The rearrangement uses TRBV5-1 and TRBJ2-4; TRBD1 matches 8 bases. Germline CDR1 SGHRS, CDR2 YFSETQ. V shed 4 bases and J 2 bases; nucleotides not matched to a gene: 5. The CDR3 extends over 15 amino acids.

This chain joins TRBV4-2 and TRBJ2-5; tentative D call: TRBD2 (5 bases). The CDR3 consists of 15 residues. Trimming left V 0 bases short and J 1 base short, with 9 bases between. Germline V lookup: CDR1 LGHNA, CDR2 YNFKEQ. CDR3 in amino acids: CASSQETSGQETQYF. In DNA form, the CDR3 reads TGTGCCAGCAGCCAAGAGACGAGCGGCCAAGAGACCCAGTACTTC.

This clone was detected a few times. An end of the junction does not agree with germline; a read error may underlie this. The chain recombines TRBV7-9 with TRBJ2-1; 13 bases align to TRBD2. CDR1 and CDR2 from the germline V gene are SEHNR and FQNEAQ (reference sequence). The CDR3 has 18 amino acids. The CDR3 loop is CSSSLPSRTSGSRDEQFF. CDR3 DNA sequence: TGTTCCAGCAGCTTACCCTCTAGGACTAGCGGGAGTCGCGATGAGCAGTTCTTC.

The V call is TRBV7-9, the J call TRBJ2-7; possibly TRBD2 for D (5 bases). CDR1 and CDR2 (germline): SEHNR, FQNEAQ (reference sequence). The germline V and J ends were trimmed by 5 bases and 4 bases, with 12 bases remaining between them. CDR3 length: 13 residues. CDR3 DNA: TGTGCCAGCAGCATTCGGGGAAGATACGAGCAGTACTTC. This translates into CASSIRGRYEQYF.

The chain has TRBV2 and TRBJ2-5, with D maybe TRBD1 (6 bases). The assigned J gene may be wrong: the sequence end matches TRBJ2-7 better. CDR1 and CDR2 from the germline V gene are SNHLY and FYNNEI. The CDR3 runs 13 residues. CDR3 in DNA: TGTGCCATCTCCGGGACACTATACTACGAGCAGTACTTC. It yields the protein CAISGTLYYEQYF.

The chain uses TRBV28 and TRBJ2-7; TRBD1 might be the D (6 bases). The germline gives CDR1 MDHEN, CDR2 SYDVKM. V was cut by 7 bases and J by 5 bases, with 12 bases left in between. CDR3 size: 12 residues. In DNA form, the CDR3 reads TGTGCCAGCACCGATGGGGGCCACGAGCAGTACTTC. Its protein product is CASTDGGHEQYF.

The chain carries TRBV7-6 and TRBJ2-1; 12 nucleotides match TRBD2. J lost 7 bases, V lost 5 bases, and 12 bases had no gene match. From germline, CDR1 is SGHVS and CDR2 FNYEAQ. This CDR3 region has 17 residues. The CDR3: CASSPEFGLAGTNEQFF. In nucleotides, the CDR3 is TGTGCCAGCAGCCCGGAATTTGGACTAGCGGGAACGAATGAGCAGTTCTTC.

The CDR3 reads CASSRGRGSSYEQYF. In nucleotides, the CDR3 is TGTGCCAGTAGCAGAGGGCGCGGATCCTCCTACGAGCAGTACTTC. V usage is TRBV19 and J usage is TRBJ2-7; tentative D call: TRBD2 (5 bases). Germline loops: CDR1 LNHDA, CDR2 SQIVND (reference sequence). CDR3 length: 15 amino acids. The germline V and J ends were trimmed by 6 bases and 0 bases, with 15 bases remaining between them.

The V gene is TRBV10-3, the J gene TRBJ2-5; D may be TRBD2 (6 bases). The CDR3 has 14 amino acids. The germline V and J ends were trimmed by 3 bases and 4 bases, with 12 bases remaining between them. Germline V CDR1 and CDR2: ENHRY, SYGVKD. The DNA of the CDR3 is TGTGCCATCAGTGACACTAGCACATCAGAGACCCAGTACTTC. Translation gives CAISDTSTSETQYF.

V gene TRBV19 combines with J gene TRBJ2-5, with TRBD2 identical over 7 bases. The V segment lost 0 bases and the J segment 5 bases; nucleotides outside the gene matches: 15. The CDR3 totals 18 residues. From germline, CDR1 is LNHDA and CDR2 SQIVND (reference sequence). The CDR3 DNA reads TGTGCCAGTAGTATAGATTGGGCTAGCGGAGCACTAGGGGAGACCCAGTACTTC. It translates to CASSIDWASGALGETQYF.

The chain joins TRBV19 to TRBJ2-5; possible D gene TRBD2, 5 bases. The J call may be wrong; the DNA end is better matched by TRBJ2-7. The CDR3 has 15 amino acids. Germline lookup yields CDR1 LNHDA and CDR2 SQIVND (reference sequence). CDR3 in DNA: TGTGCCAGTAGTATGGTAAGCGGTCTCCCCTACGAGCAGTACTTC. Residues: CASSMVSGLPYEQYF.

The CDR3 nucleotides are TGTGCCAGTAGTACCGGCTCGGGACTAGCCTACGAGCAGTACTTC. Residues: CASSTGSGLAYEQYF. This chain joins TRBV19 and TRBJ2-7; TRBD2 matches at 8 bases. CDR1 is LNHDA and CDR2 is SQIVND in the germline V gene (reference sequence). This CDR3 is built from 15 residues. Trimming removed 4 bases from V and 2 bases from J; junction bases left unmatched: 7.

J is TRBJ1-1 and V is TRBV7-9; D not certain. Per the germline V gene, CDR1 is SEHNR and CDR2 is FQNEAQ (reference sequence). With 1 base removed from V and 5 bases from J, the gap between germline ends came to 14 bases. The CDR3 contains 15 residues. CDR3 DNA: TGTGCCAGCAGCTTAGAAGCATCCCCGAGGACTGAAGCTTTCTTT. This encodes CASSLEASPRTEAFF.

The chain combines TRBV27 with TRBJ2-1, with 8 bases that match TRBD2. V trimming: 7 bases; J trimming: 8 bases; junction bases outside the gene matches: 10. The length of the CDR3 is 14 residues. Germline V gives CDR1 MNHEY, CDR2 SMNVEV (reference sequence). The CDR3 protein is CASTYSGIGYEQFF. The CDR3 region has the DNA TGTGCCAGCACCTATAGCGGGATTGGCTATGAGCAGTTCTTC.

The chain combines TRBV29-1 with TRBJ2-7, with 8 bases aligning to TRBD2. V shed 6 bases, J shed 4 bases, and the junction held 11 bases outside the gene matches. Germline lookup yields CDR1 SQVTM and CDR2 ANQGSEA. CDR3 length: 14 residues. The CDR3 DNA reads as TGCAGCGTCCCCCGGGACTCGGGAGGGTACGAGCAGTACTTC. Its protein product is CSVPRDSGGYEQYF.

CDR3: CASSSGRLALSTETQYF. The CDR3 nucleotides are TGCGCCAGCAGCTCCGGTCGACTAGCTCTAAGCACTGAGACCCAGTACTTC. The rearrangement uses TRBV5-1 and TRBJ2-5; 7 bases are shared with TRBD2. Germline CDR1 SGHRS, CDR2 YFSETQ. This CDR3 is 17 amino acids long. Germline trimming cut 3 bases from V and 5 bases from J; bases unmatched to any gene: 16.

The gene calls are TRBV7-9 and TRBJ2-1; 7 bases align to TRBD1. Germline values: CDR1 SEHNR, CDR2 FQNEAQ (reference sequence). This CDR3 is 12 amino acids long. With V trimmed by 2 bases and J by 12 bases, 4 bases remained unmatched. CDR3 protein: CASSLPNRGQFF. CDR3 in DNA: TGTGCCAGCAGCTTACCGAACAGGGGGCAGTTCTTC.